The entry that follows covers one T cell receptor (beta chain) sequence. This record belongs to a study of blood T cell repertoires in COVID-19. The V end was cut by 3 bases, the J end by 0 bases, with 14 bases between. The V gene's germline CDR1 is LGHNA and CDR2 YSLEER. This CDR3 has 16 residues. Sequencing was performed with immunoSEQ multiplex PCR; in TCRdb, only in-frame clones are kept and a portion is missing. The sample gives around 250,000 clones, approximately 85% of which show up once; approximately 2.1% is in the top ten. Sequencing was carried out using PBMCs or T cells enriched from blood (not recorded which). The TCR comes from a woman aged 45-65 years who had recovered from COVID-19. This sequence joins TRBV4-3 and TRBJ1-1, with D possibly being TRBD1 (5 bases). The CDR3 loop reads CASSHLQDSMNTEAFF. The CDR3, as DNA: TGCGCCAGCAGCCATCTCCAAGACAGTATGAACACTGAAGCTTTCTTT.